The 21 T cell receptor beta chains presented below share a single source sample, sequenced in a study of T cells in localized non-small cell lung cancer. Repertoires were generated with immunoSEQ multiplex PCR, while TCRdb's copy carries only in-frame clones and drops some. The table records 45,000 to 50,000 clones, more than 85% of them present only once. Source: PBMCs, taken before any cancer treatment. These receptors originate from a man aged 40-75 years with stage II lung adenocarcinoma.

The chain recombines TRBV5-1 with TRBJ1-1; the D gene is possibly TRBD1 (5 bases). The CDR3 loop spans 17 amino acids. Germline CDR1 SGHRS, CDR2 YFSETQ. Between the trimmed V and J ends, which lost 3 bases and 1 base, there was a span of 19 bases. The CDR3 nucleotides read TGCGCCAGCAGCTCCTTAAAGCCCGGGACGGGGAACACTGAAGCTTTCTTT. It translates to CASSSLKPGTGNTEAFF. Full variable domain (outside the CDR3, taken from reference TRBV5-1 and TRBJ1-1): KAGVTQTPRYLIKTRGQQVTLSCSPISGHRSVSWYQQTPGQGLQFLFEYFSETQRNKGNFPGRFSGRQFSNSRSEMNVSTLELGDSALYLCASSSLKPGTGNTEAFFGQGTRLTVV.

This chain joins TRBV7-3 and TRBJ1-1, with D possibly matching TRBD1 (5 bases). CDR3 length: 12 amino acids. CDR1 SGHTA and CDR2 FQGTGA come from the germline V gene. Trimming removed 5 bases from V and 10 bases from J, with 14 bases in between. Written as DNA, the CDR3 is TGTGCCAGCAGCCAGGGAGGGGTTTTAGCTTTCTTT. Protein: CASSQGGVLAFF.

The CDR3 DNA reads as TGTGCCAGCCAGCCCCATGCGAACACCGGGGAGCTGTTTTTT. This sequence encodes CASQPHANTGELFF. This chain connects TRBV2 to TRBJ2-2; D not certain. Trimming shortened V by 8 bases and J by 0 bases, and 10 bases separated the two germline ends. CDR3 length: 14 residues. Per germline, CDR1 SNHLY and CDR2 FYNNEI.

This clone appeared once. CDR3 nucleotides: TGTGCCAGCTCGCGACCCAATCAGCCCCAGCATTTT. It is translated as CASSRPNQPQHF. The chain has TRBV2 and TRBJ1-5; no firm D call. V shed 8 bases and J shed 3 bases, with 8 bases lying between them. From germline, CDR1 is SNHLY and CDR2 FYNNEI. The CDR3 runs 12 residues.

The rearrangement links TRBV15 to TRBJ2-1, with TRBD2 matching 16 bases. Trimming took 5 bases from V and 4 from J; bases not matched to a gene: 14. Germline V gene lookup returns CDR1 LNHNV and CDR2 YYDKDF (reference sequence). CDR3 length equals 20 residues. The CDR3 nucleotides read TGTGCCACCAGCCGTGCCGAGACCGGGACTAGCGGGGGGGCTTACAATGAGCAGTTCTTC. Translation gives CATSRAETGTSGGAYNEQFF.

J is TRBJ1-1 and V is TRBV10-3; D call uncertain. The CDR3 sequence is 13 residues long. With 7 bases removed from V and 1 base from J, the gap between germline ends came to 10 bases. Per the germline V gene, CDR1 is ENHRY and CDR2 is SYGVKD. The CDR3 bases are TGTGCCATCACCCGAGGTTCGAACACTGAAGCTTTCTTT. It encodes CAITRGSNTEAFF.

V gene TRBV7-6 combines with J gene TRBJ1-5; unclear D gene. Trimming cost V 7 bases and J 2 bases, with 27 bases left between them. This CDR3 region has 19 residues. Germline lookup yields CDR1 SGHVS and CDR2 FNYEAQ. The CDR3 reads CASMSLRRKGNKGNQPQHF. In nucleotides, the CDR3 is TGTGCCAGCATGAGTCTGCGTCGGAAGGGAAATAAAGGCAATCAGCCCCAGCATTTT.

The rearrangement uses TRBV6-4 and TRBJ1-5; D gene uncertain. CDR3 length: 13 residues. V shed 4 bases and J shed 3 bases, with 7 bases lying between them. The germline V gene has CDR1 MRHNA and CDR2 SNTAGT. The chain's CDR3 is CASSGGVNQPQHF. CDR3 DNA: TGTGCCAGCAGTGGGGGAGTCAATCAGCCCCAGCATTTT.

The chain carries TRBV11-2 and TRBJ1-1, with a possible D match to TRBD1 (5 bases). The CDR3 sequence is 15 residues long. The germline gives CDR1 SGHAT, CDR2 FQNNGV. With 2 bases removed from V and 5 bases from J, the gap between germline ends came to 15 bases. The CDR3 DNA follows: TGTGCCAGCAGCTTAACGGCAGGGTTTGGGACTGAAGCTTTCTTT. It is translated as CASSLTAGFGTEAFF.

This sequence joins TRBV30 and TRBJ1-6; D unresolved. This CDR3 has 16 amino acids. The germline V gene has CDR1 GTSNPN and CDR2 SVGIG (reference sequence). Trimming pared 0 bases from V and 8 bases from J, leaving 17 bases between. CDR3 in DNA: TGTGCCTGGAGTGTACTGAGGGCAGTCGAATATTCACCCCTCCACTTT. This codes for CAWSVLRAVEYSPLHF.

This rearrangement joins TRBV11-3 to TRBJ2-3; the D is unclear. V was pared by 5 bases and J by 6 bases, with 18 bases between. From germline, CDR1 is SGHNT and CDR2 YENEEA. The length of the CDR3 is 15 residues. DNA for the CDR3: TGTGCCAGCAGCCCTTCGGGTCGGAGAACGGATACGCAGTATTTT. Amino acid sequence: CASSPSGRRTDTQYF.

This chain connects TRBV4-1 to TRBJ2-3; TRBD2 might be the D (5 bases). Germline CDR1 and CDR2: MGHRA and YSYEKL. The CDR3 has 11 amino acids. The V and J ends lost 4 bases and 6 bases respectively, with 5 bases between them. CDR3 coding DNA: TGCGCCAGCAGCCGAGGGGATACGCAGTATTTT. The encoded protein is CASSRGDTQYF.

The gene calls are TRBV2 and TRBJ2-1; perhaps TRBD2 as D (6 bases). The CDR3 sequence is 15 residues long. V lost 1 base and J 4 bases, leaving 11 bases between the germline ends. Germline V CDR1 and CDR2: SNHLY, FYNNEI. CDR3 sequence (DNA): TGTGCCAGCAGTGAAGAGGAAGGAGGGTACAATGAGCAGTTCTTC. Its protein product is CASSEEEGGYNEQFF.

The chain is built from TRBV9 and TRBJ2-7; 9 nucleotides match TRBD2. CDR1 and CDR2 from the germline V gene are SGDLS and YYNGEE. With V trimmed by 4 bases and J by 4 bases, 6 bases remained unmatched. CDR3 length equals 14 residues. CDR3 sequence reads: CASSPSGVTYEQYF. In nucleotides, the CDR3 is TGTGCCAGCAGCCCTAGCGGGGTAACTTACGAGCAGTACTTC.

The chain joins TRBV7-2 to TRBJ1-5; the D gene is possibly TRBD1 (5 bases). CDR1 is SGHTA and CDR2 is FQGNSA in the germline V gene. CDR3 length: 14 amino acids. Trimming removed 5 bases from V and 4 bases from J, with 12 bases in between. The chain's CDR3 is CASSRDRQNQPQHF. DNA for the CDR3: TGTGCCAGCAGCCGGGACCGCCAAAATCAGCCCCAGCATTTT.

The chain links TRBV5-1 to TRBJ1-1; D gene unclear. V lost 0 bases and J 1 base, leaving 4 bases between the germline ends. This CDR3 has 13 amino acids. Germline V gene lookup returns CDR1 SGHRS and CDR2 YFSETQ. The CDR3 protein is CASSLGANTEAFF. The CDR3 DNA follows: TGCGCCAGCAGCTTGGGTGCGAACACTGAAGCTTTCTTT.

The count of this clone is one. CDR3 bases: TGTGCCAGCAGCTCGGGCCTTCAAAGGGATACGCAGTATTTT. Protein product: CASSSGLQRDTQYF. The chain recombines TRBV6-5 with TRBJ2-3; D remains ambiguous. Trimming left V 6 bases short and J 6 bases short, with 16 bases between. Germline V gene lookup returns CDR1 MNHEY and CDR2 SVGAGI. This CDR3 has 14 residues.

The chain combines TRBV25-1 with TRBJ2-2, with 9 nucleotides matching TRBD1. Germline V gene sequence: CDR1 MGHDK, CDR2 SYGVNS. The CDR3 is 15 amino acids. Trimming took 5 bases from V and 3 from J; bases not matched to a gene: 4. CDR3 in amino acids: CASSPRTGDTGELFF. In DNA, the CDR3 is TGTGCCAGCAGTCCCCGGACAGGGGACACCGGGGAGCTGTTTTTT. Filled out from reference TRBV25-1 and TRBJ2-2, the complete variable domain reads EADIYQTPRYLVIGTGKKITLECSQTMGHDKMYWYQQDPGMELHLIHYSYGVNSTEKGDLSSESTVSRIRTEHFPLTLESARPSHTSQYLCASSPRTGDTGELFFGEGSRLTVL.

V usage is TRBV6-5 and J usage is TRBJ1-2, with TRBD1 matching over 8 bases. CDR1 and CDR2 (germline): MNHEY, SVGAGI. CDR3 size: 14 residues. J was trimmed by 4 bases and V by 7 bases; bases with no gene match: 8. CDR3 amino acids: CASTRDRRFYGYTF. CDR3 DNA sequence: TGTGCCAGCACCAGGGACAGGCGCTTCTATGGCTACACCTTC.

DNA of the CDR3: TGTGCCAGCAGTGAAAGGGAGGGTGGGACAGGGGGCAATGAGCAGTTCTTC. It specifies CASSEREGGTGGNEQFF. This chain links TRBV25-1 with TRBJ2-1; 11 positions match TRBD1. V was pared by 2 bases and J by 6 bases, with 9 bases of the junction left unmatched. The CDR3 contains 17 residues. Germline assignment: CDR1 MGHDK and CDR2 SYGVNS.

In its sample, this clone was seen once. The chain is built from TRBV10-3 and TRBJ1-1; D ambiguous. Germline V CDR1 and CDR2: ENHRY, SYGVKD. The CDR3 consists of 11 residues. The V end lost 10 bases, the J end lost 1 base, and 7 bases lay between the germline ends. Here the CDR3 DNA reads TGTGCCACCCTGGGGAACACTGAAGCTTTCTTT. This codes for CATLGNTEAFF.